These 22 T cell receptor beta chains were all obtained from the same sample, sequenced in a study of cytomegalovirus exposure and HLA in healthy donors. PCR involved 60 Vbeta and 13 Jbeta primers. Measured with immunoSEQ multiplex PCR; TCRdb has only the in-frame clones, and not every one. In total, the table holds 20,000 to 25,000 clones. Sequenced: PBMCs. The receptor set was obtained from a male donor in good health and CMV-seropositive.

The chain's CDR3 is CAWRLGNSYEQYF. The CDR3 DNA follows: TGTGCCTGGAGACTGGGCAACTCCTACGAGCAGTACTTC. This rearrangement joins TRBV30 to TRBJ2-7, with unresolved D. Trimming cost V 3 bases and J 0 bases, with 9 bases left between them. The germline V gene encodes CDR1 GTSNPN and CDR2 SVGIG (reference sequence). This CDR3 has 13 amino acids.

V usage is TRBV30 and J usage is TRBJ1-1; D gene unclear. V was trimmed by 3 bases and J by 3 bases, leaving 5 bases between them. Germline V gene sequence: CDR1 GTSNPN, CDR2 SVGIG (reference sequence). The CDR3 runs to 11 residues. The CDR3 bases are TGTGCCTGGAGCCGGGACACTGAAGCTTTCTTT. This codes for CAWSRDTEAFF.

This chain links TRBV10-1 with TRBJ2-1; 7 nucleotides match TRBD2. The CDR3 contains 16 residues. V was pared by 0 bases and J by 6 bases, with 8 bases of the junction left unmatched. Germline assignment: CDR1 WNHNN and CDR2 SYGVQD (reference sequence). CDR3 coding DNA: TGCGCCAGCAGTGAGTCCGGGACTACCCCCCCCAATGAGCAGTTCTTC. It is translated as CASSESGTTPPNEQFF.

The V gene is TRBV4-3, the J gene TRBJ1-3; 9 nucleotides align to TRBD1. The CDR3 length is 15 residues. The ends lost 0 bases at V and 6 bases at J; junction bases unmatched: 3. Germline CDR1 and CDR2: LGHNA and YSLEER. The CDR3 sequence is CASSQDSQGANTIYF. CDR3 nucleotide sequence: TGCGCCAGCAGCCAAGATTCACAGGGGGCAAACACCATATATTTT.

Here the CDR3 DNA reads TGCGCCAGCAGCCCGGGGCGGGAGGTGGCGGGCACTGAAGCTTTCTTT. This encodes CASSPGREVAGTEAFF. The chain recombines TRBV5-1 with TRBJ1-1; D might be TRBD1 (5 bases). Trimming cost V 4 bases and J 4 bases, with 20 bases left between them. CDR3 length: 16 residues. Germline V gene data show CDR1 as SGHRS and CDR2 as YFSETQ.

This sequence joins TRBV7-2 and TRBJ1-1; the match to TRBD1 covers 8 bases. Trimming took 6 bases from V and 0 from J; bases not matched to a gene: 6. This CDR3 region has 15 residues. CDR1 is SGHTA, CDR2 FQGNSA, per germline. CDR3: CASRTIQGVNTEAFF. As DNA, the CDR3 is TGTGCCAGCAGAACAATACAGGGGGTGAACACTGAAGCTTTCTTT. Full variable domain (missing parts from reference TRBV7-2 and TRBJ1-1): GAGVSQSPSNKVTEKGKDVELRCDPISGHTALYWYRQSLGQGLEFLIYFQGNSAPDKSGLPSDRFSAERTGGSVSTLTIQRTQQEDSAVYLCASRTIQGVNTEAFFGQGTRLTVV.

The chain uses TRBV15 and TRBJ2-1, with TRBD2 matching 14 bases. V shed 1 base, J shed 6 bases, and the junction held 2 bases outside the gene matches. The CDR3 covers 16 residues. Germline V gene sequence: CDR1 LNHNV, CDR2 YYDKDF (reference sequence). The CDR3 DNA reads TGTGCCACCAGCAGAGGTGGACTAGCGGGAGGCAATGAGCAGTTCTTC. This sequence encodes CATSRGGLAGGNEQFF.

The chain couples TRBV10-3 to TRBJ2-3; TRBD1 aligns across 7 bases. J lost 6 bases, V lost 11 bases, and 11 bases had no gene match. Germline V gene data show CDR1 as ENHRY and CDR2 as SYGVKD. This CDR3 has 13 amino acids. CDR3 residues: CASIRDSMDTQYF. CDR3 DNA: TGTGCCTCAATTCGGGACAGCATGGATACGCAGTATTTT.

V and J are TRBV7-9 and TRBJ1-5; unclear D gene. The CDR3 has 12 residues. The V and J ends lost 4 bases and 6 bases respectively, with 7 bases between them. The germline gives CDR1 SEHNR, CDR2 FQNEAQ (reference sequence). CDR3 DNA sequence: TGTGCCAGCAGCTCGGACTTTCAGCCCCAGCATTTT. Amino acids: CASSSDFQPQHF. Full variable domain (remainder filled in from reference TRBV7-9 and TRBJ1-5): DTGVSQNPRHKITKRGQNVTFRCDPISEHNRLYWYRQTLGQGPEFLTYFQNEAQLEKSRLLSDRFSAERPKGSFSTLEIQRTEQGDSAMYLCASSSDFQPQHFGDGTRLSIL.

This chain connects TRBV7-6 to TRBJ2-2, with 9 bases fitting TRBD2. Germline V gives CDR1 SGHVS, CDR2 FNYEAQ. The J segment lost 6 bases and the V segment lost 5 bases, leaving 13 bases of the junction unmatched. The CDR3 sequence is 17 residues long. The CDR3 region has the DNA TGTGCCAGCAGCACTAGCGGGCGTTTGTCCCACGCCGGGGAGCTGTTTTTT. As protein: CASSTSGRLSHAGELFF.

The V gene is TRBV28, the J gene TRBJ1-4, with D possibly matching TRBD1 (6 bases). There are 13 residues in the CDR3. Trimming removed 8 bases from V and 7 bases from J, with 14 bases in between. Germline V gene sequence: CDR1 MDHEN, CDR2 SYDVKM. This chain's CDR3 is CASHSGTLEKLFF. In DNA form, the CDR3 reads TGTGCCAGCCATTCCGGGACACTTGAAAAACTGTTTTTT. Combining the CDR3 with reference TRBV28 and TRBJ1-4 gives the whole variable domain DVKVTQSSRYLVKRTGEKVFLECVQDMDHENMFWYRQDPGLGLRLIYFSYDVKMKEKGDIPEGYSVSREKKERFSLILESASTNQTSMYLCASHSGTLEKLFFGSGTQLSVL.

This sequence joins TRBV5-6 and TRBJ2-5; 11 nucleotides agree with TRBD1. Germline V gene data show CDR1 as SGHDT and CDR2 as YYEEEE. CDR3 length equals 15 residues. J gave up 5 bases and V 2 bases, and 5 bases lay outside the gene matches. The CDR3 loop reads CASSLGQGAAETQYF. Written as DNA, the CDR3 is TGTGCCAGCAGCTTAGGACAGGGGGCGGCGGAGACCCAGTACTTC.

V is TRBV2 and J is TRBJ2-7; D perhaps matches TRBD2 (6 bases). The CDR3 is 15 amino acids. V shed 3 bases and J shed 0 bases, with 12 bases lying between them. Germline V gives CDR1 SNHLY, CDR2 FYNNEI. The CDR3, as DNA: TGTGCCAGCAGTGATAGCGGAGGGGTCTCCTACGAGCAGTACTTC. It specifies CASSDSGGVSYEQYF.

The rearrangement uses TRBV30 and TRBJ1-2, with TRBD1 matching 8 bases. The V gene's germline CDR1 is GTSNPN and CDR2 SVGIG (reference sequence). J gave up 6 bases and V 2 bases, and 5 bases lay outside the gene matches. The CDR3 contains 13 residues. The CDR3 region has the DNA TGTGCCTGGAGTACCACAGGGGGGGATGGCTACACCTTC. It specifies CAWSTTGGDGYTF.

The J gene is TRBJ1-2, the V gene TRBV6-5; no definite D call. The CDR3 has 13 residues. V was clipped by 6 bases and J by 6 bases, with 14 bases between them. CDR1 and CDR2 from the germline V gene are MNHEY and SVGAGI. This chain's CDR3 is CASRGSSGHGYTF. In DNA, the CDR3 is TGTGCCAGCAGAGGTTCTTCGGGTCATGGCTACACCTTC.

The chain couples TRBV5-1 to TRBJ2-7; possible D gene TRBD2, 5 bases. V was shortened by 4 bases and J by 0 bases, with 11 bases between the two germline ends. Germline V gene lookup returns CDR1 SGHRS and CDR2 YFSETQ. The CDR3 runs 14 residues. The CDR3 DNA reads TGCGCCAGCAGCCTCACCGGGATCTCCTACGAGCAGTACTTC. This encodes CASSLTGISYEQYF.

V and J are TRBV29-1 and TRBJ1-1, with TRBD1 as a possible D gene (5 bases). V lost 3 bases and J lost 5, with 13 bases in between. CDR3 length: 13 residues. Per germline, CDR1 SQVTM and CDR2 ANQGSEA. The CDR3 is CSVEKGFQTEAFF. CDR3 nucleotides: TGCAGCGTTGAGAAGGGGTTCCAAACTGAAGCTTTCTTT. Looking up the rest from reference TRBV29-1 and TRBJ1-1 gives the full variable domain: SAVISQKPSRDICQRGTSLTIQCQVDSQVTMMFWYRQQPGQSLTLIATANQGSEATYESGFVIDKFPISRPNLTFSTLTVSNMSPEDSSIYLCSVEKGFQTEAFFGQGTRLTVV.

The genes are TRBV27 and TRBJ2-7; 7 positions match TRBD1. The V gene end was trimmed by 6 bases and the J gene end by 8 bases; junction bases not matched to a gene: 19. The CDR3 has 16 residues. The germline V gene encodes CDR1 MNHEY and CDR2 SMNVEV (reference sequence). The CDR3 protein is CASSPASGTAPTKQYF. CDR3 bases: TGTGCCAGCAGCCCAGCCTCCGGGACAGCCCCTACGAAGCAGTACTTC.

This sequence joins TRBV4-2 and TRBJ2-3; 11 nucleotides line up with TRBD1. The germline V gene has CDR1 LGHNA and CDR2 YNFKEQ. The trim removed 0 bases at V and 3 bases at J, leaving 8 bases unmatched. The CDR3 covers 18 residues. CDR3 sequence (DNA): TGTGCCAGCAGCCAAGACCCCCCGGACAGGGGGCAGACAGATACGCAGTATTTT. This sequence encodes CASSQDPPDRGQTDTQYF.

The chain combines TRBV5-1 with TRBJ2-7; TRBD1 agrees at 12 bases. Germline V CDR1 and CDR2: SGHRS, YFSETQ. The CDR3 is 16 amino acids. The V segment lost 0 bases and the J segment 5 bases; nucleotides outside the gene matches: 6. The CDR3 nucleotides read TGCGCCAGCAGCTTGGGCGGGACAGGGGGCATCAACGAGCAGTACTTC. The encoded protein is CASSLGGTGGINEQYF. Supplemented by reference TRBV5-1 and TRBJ2-7, the full variable domain reads KAGVTQTPRYLIKTRGQQVTLSCSPISGHRSVSWYQQTPGQGLQFLFEYFSETQRNKGNFPGRFSGRQFSNSRSEMNVSTLELGDSALYLCASSLGGTGGINEQYFGPGTRLTVT.

Comments on this clone: Mismatch with germline at one junction end may stem from a read error. The rearrangement uses TRBV7-7 and TRBJ2-7, with TRBD2 matching over 8 bases. There are 12 residues in the CDR3. Germline-derived CDR1 and CDR2 are SSHAT and FNYEAQ (reference sequence). This CDR3 reads CASSPGGDEQYF. The CDR3 DNA sequence: TGTGCTAGCAGCCCCGGGGGGGACGAGCAGTACTTC.

This rearrangement joins TRBV5-1 to TRBJ1-5; D unresolved. Germline values: CDR1 SGHRS, CDR2 YFSETQ. This CDR3 is 13 amino acids long. V lost 1 base, J lost 3 bases, and 5 bases lay in between. The CDR3 spells CASSLTVNQPQHF. For the CDR3, the DNA is TGCGCCAGCAGCTTGACAGTCAATCAGCCCCAGCATTTT.